This TCR beta chain appears in the sequencing data of a study of T cells in Graves' hyperthyroidism and ophthalmopathy. Study-wide results and limits: Clonotypes that were expanded in thyroid above 0.001 mostly appeared in blood too. Classification by a 13 V-J model distinguished ophthalmopathy from stable hyperthyroidism.

Trimming shortened V by 0 bases and J by 2 bases, and 10 bases separated the two germline ends. CDR1 and CDR2 from the germline V gene are SGHTA and FQGNSA. The CDR3 has 16 residues. This clonotype was counted ten times or more. The antigen is unknown. Clinical symptoms, serum thyroxine and TRAb, thyroid ultrasound and orbital computed tomography together formed the diagnostic basis. The authors obtained PBMCs from roughly 10 ml of fresh peripheral blood. TCR beta CDR3 regions were amplified from RNA. In the first-round RT-PCR of the TCR CDR3, the HTBI primer set was used. TCRdb recomputed calls from the multiplex PCR reads with MiXCR, one row per CDR3 protein. The sample shows a few hundred thousand distinct CDR3 sequences, roughly 14% of them seen only once.

Specimen: blood. This sequence joins TRBV7-2 and TRBJ2-2; tentatively, D is TRBD2 (5 bases). The TCR originated in a woman in her 30s with Graves' hyperthyroidism. CDR3 coding DNA: TGTGCCAGCAGCTTAGCGCTAGGAGGAAACACCGGGGAGCTGTTTTTT. It encodes CASSLALGGNTGELFF. Filled out from reference TRBV7-2 and TRBJ2-2, the complete variable domain reads GAGVSQSPSNKVTEKGKDVELRCDPISGHTALYWYRQSLGQGLEFLIYFQGNSAPDKSGLPSDRFSAERTGGSVSTLTIQRTQQEDSAVYLCASSLALGGNTGELFFGEGSRLTVL.